The clone carrying this TCR beta chain was recorded a few times. The antigen remains unidentified. The data originate from a study of T cell repertoires in cytomegalovirus infection. As for the study in general: Selection of CMV epitopes for the study included recently identified HLA-C-restricted and well-studied HLA-B-restricted ones. CMV infection together with matching HLA type was indicated by public TCR beta signatures. Study-wide results and caveats: Cumulative public TCR beta family frequency identified CMV carriers with the relevant HLA.

The V gene lost 2 bases and the J gene lost 0 bases, with 8 bases spanning the gap. Germline V gene data show CDR1 as SGHAT and CDR2 as FQNNGV. This CDR3 contains 15 residues. TCRdb re-derived calls from the reads in MiXCR, one entry per CDR3 protein. The table records hundreds of thousands of distinct CDR3 sequences, 33% of them present only once. Sample: cultured PBMCs, taken from culture after CMV antigen stimulation. The genes are TRBV11-2 and TRBJ1-3; D not certain. The sequence derives from a human donor in good health (CMV status not recorded). Some clones in this sample may be carry-over from other donors' samples. CDR3 sequence: CASSLQISSGNTIYF. The CDR3 bases are TGTGCCAGCAGCTTACAGATAAGCTCTGGAAACACCATATATTTT.